The rows below give T cell receptor beta chains drawn from one sample of a study of shared clonotypes between healthy human individuals. Profiled with immunoSEQ multiplex PCR; TCRdb holds only in-frame clones, not every one. The sample contains hundreds of thousands of clones, roughly 70% of which appear only once. The sample taken for sequencing was memory CD4+ T cells sorted from blood. The receptor set was obtained from a woman aged 30 to 39 in good health. Both conserved end residues are trimmed from each CDR3. Fields, in order: CDR3 protein, V gene.

cdr3_aa: ASSQEAKAYYEQY
v_call: TRBV4-1

cdr3_aa: ASSGTGTYEQY
v_call: TRBV10-1

cdr3_aa: SVGEGVAETQY
v_call: TRBV29-1

cdr3_aa: ASSKAGTYEQY
v_call: TRBV25-1

cdr3_aa: ASTRTSDNYNEQF
v_call: TRBV6-1

cdr3_aa: AWSPNSVRQF
v_call: TRBV30

cdr3_aa: ASSFTHRVYQPQH
v_call: TRBV28

cdr3_aa: SIRADGNTEAF
v_call: TRBV29-1

cdr3_aa: SVEVRPHGYT
v_call: TRBV29-1

cdr3_aa: AWSLVRNQPQH
v_call: TRBV30

cdr3_aa: ASTSPQGLSYNEQF
v_call: TRBV25-1

cdr3_aa: ASSGQSSYEQY
v_call: TRBV5-1

cdr3_aa: ASRSLVEAF
v_call: TRBV25-1

cdr3_aa: ATSGTGGTGELF
v_call: TRBV19

cdr3_aa: ASSPSGTLGDTQY
v_call: TRBV9

cdr3_aa: ASSLGVVAGFEQY
v_call: TRBV7-2

cdr3_aa: ASNRYNEQF
v_call: TRBV28

cdr3_aa: ASSLAGQARYTGELF
v_call: TRBV5-1